The 27 T cell receptor beta chains presented below share a single source sample, sequenced in a study of CD8 T cells in ankylosing spondylitis. One entry per CDR3 protein results from TCRdb running MiXCR on the 5' RACE reads. This repertoire shows some 70,000 distinct CDR3 sequences, roughly 5.3% found once; its top ten account for 2.2%. The sequencing sample was made of blood, either unsorted or a sorted T cell fraction (not recorded which). The receptor source for this set is a male donor with ankylosing spondylitis or in good health (not recorded which).

This clonotype was observed at least ten times. The rearrangement uses TRBV2 and TRBJ2-3, with D tentatively TRBD2 (5 bases). Germline V CDR1 and CDR2: SNHLY, FYNNEI. Deletions cut 4 bases from V and 3 bases from J, with 11 bases between. This CDR3 spans 14 amino acids. Here the CDR3 reads CASSGVGNTDTQYF. As DNA, the CDR3 is TGTGCCAGCAGTGGTGTCGGGAATACAGATACGCAGTATTTT.

The chain combines TRBV7-2 with TRBJ2-1, with 11 positions matching TRBD2. The CDR3 loop spans 15 amino acids. The V and J ends lost 3 bases and 7 bases, in that order; junction bases with no gene match: 5. The germline CDR1 and CDR2 sequences are SGHTA and FQGNSA. CDR3 protein: CASSFGLAGSNEQFF. The CDR3 bases are TGTGCCAGCAGCTTCGGACTAGCGGGTTCAAATGAGCAGTTCTTC.

At least ten counts were recorded for this clonotype. The gene calls are TRBV7-3 and TRBJ2-7, with D tentatively TRBD1 or TRBD2 (6 bases each). The V end was cut by 5 bases, the J end by 4 bases, with 18 bases between. This CDR3 has 15 residues. Germline CDR1 SGHTA, CDR2 FQGTGA. CDR3 bases: TGTGCCAGCAGCGCCAAACCGGGGGCCGAATACGAGCAGTACTTC. Protein sequence: CASSAKPGAEYEQYF. Together with reference TRBV7-3 and TRBJ2-7, the CDR3 gives the full variable domain: GAGVSQTPSNKVTEKGKYVELRCDPISGHTALYWYRQSLGQGPEFLIYFQGTGAADDSGLPNDRFFAVRPEGSVSTLKIQRTERGDSAVYLCASSAKPGAEYEQYFGPGTRLTVT.

In this sample, this clonotype turned up many times. The rearrangement joins TRBV19 to TRBJ2-5, with unresolved D. CDR1 is LNHDA and CDR2 is SQIVND in the germline V gene (reference sequence). V gave up 4 bases and J gave up 1 base, with 4 bases separating them. The CDR3 runs 12 residues. The CDR3 region is CASSTLQETQYF. The CDR3, as DNA: TGTGCCAGTAGTACCCTCCAAGAGACCCAGTACTTC.

There are many counts of this clonotype. The chain combines TRBV27 with TRBJ2-2, with 8 positions matching TRBD2. CDR1 and CDR2 from the germline V gene are MNHEY and SMNVEV (reference sequence). This CDR3 is built from 17 residues. V shed 4 bases, J shed 4 bases, and the junction held 11 bases outside the gene matches. Written as DNA, the CDR3 is TGTGCCAGCAGTTCAAGTCAGCGGGGGAGCTCCACCGGGGAGCTGTTTTTT. Its protein is CASSSSQRGSSTGELFF.

This clonotype was recorded many times. The germline gene is not matched at one end of the junction; a read error may be the cause. The J gene is TRBJ2-1, the V gene TRBV20-1; unclear D gene. Germline assignment: CDR1 DFQATT and CDR2 SNEGSKA (reference sequence). This CDR3 is built from 17 residues. The CDR3 region has the DNA TGCTGTGCTAGAGATGGTAAGGGTCTCAGCTCCTACAATGAGCAGTTCTTC. Protein: CCARDGKGLSSYNEQFF.

This clonotype was counted ten times or more. The chain couples TRBV11-2 to TRBJ1-1; tentatively, D is TRBD1 (5 bases). The germline V gene has CDR1 SGHAT and CDR2 FQNNGV. CDR3 length: 16 residues. The V gene lost 1 base and the J gene lost 1 base, with 13 bases spanning the gap. The CDR3 sequence: CASSLVNGARNTEAFF. The DNA of the CDR3 is TGTGCCAGCAGCTTAGTAAACGGGGCGCGGAACACTGAAGCTTTCTTT.

This clonotype was found many times. This chain joins TRBV4-2 and TRBJ2-1, with a weak D call TRBD1 (5 bases). Deletions cut 2 bases from V and 1 base from J, with 15 bases between. CDR1 and CDR2 from the germline V gene are LGHNA and YNFKEQ. This CDR3 is built from 17 residues. CDR3 residues: CASSQFESQGSYNEQFF. The CDR3 DNA is TGTGCCAGCAGCCAATTCGAGAGCCAGGGATCCTACAATGAGCAGTTCTTC.

This clonotype was observed at least ten times. The chain carries TRBV20-1 and TRBJ2-3, with 9 bases fitting TRBD2. Looked up from germline, CDR1 is DFQATT and CDR2 is SNEGSKA (reference sequence). The CDR3 contains 13 residues. The J segment lost 3 bases and the V segment lost 4 bases, leaving 2 bases of the junction unmatched. CDR3 protein: CSAMRGGTDTQYF. CDR3 coding DNA: TGCAGTGCTATGCGGGGGGGAACAGATACGCAGTATTTT.

At least ten counts were recorded for this clonotype. The genes are TRBV18 and TRBJ1-2; D is uncertain. This CDR3 has 11 amino acids. Germline assignment: CDR1 KGHSH and CDR2 LQKENI. V shed 1 base and J shed 8 bases, with 5 bases lying between them. CDR3: CASSPQRGYTF. CDR3 coding DNA: TGTGCCAGCTCACCACAGAGGGGCTACACCTTC. The full variable domain, with the rest looked up from reference TRBV18 and TRBJ1-2, is NAGVMQNPRHLVRRRGQEARLRCSPMKGHSHVYWYRQLPEEGLKFMVYLQKENIIDESGMPKERFSAEFPKEGPSILRIQQVVRGDSAAYFCASSPQRGYTFGSGTRLTVV.

This clonotype has at least ten counts. The V gene is TRBV5-6, the J gene TRBJ1-3; possibly TRBD1 for D (6 bases). Between the trimmed V and J ends, which lost 4 bases and 1 base, there was a span of 9 bases. This CDR3 comprises 14 residues. CDR1 and CDR2 (germline): SGHDT, YYEEEE. This CDR3 is CASSNRVSGNTIYF. The CDR3 DNA is TGTGCCAGCAGCAACAGGGTTTCTGGAAACACCATATATTTT. Full variable domain (rest looked up from reference TRBV5-6 and TRBJ1-3): DAGVTQSPTHLIKTRGQQVTLRCSPKSGHDTVSWYQQALGQGPQFIFQYYEEEERQRGNFPDRFSGHQFPNYSSELNVNALLLGDSALYLCASSNRVSGNTIYFGEGSWLTVV.

This clonotype showed up many times. The V gene is TRBV2, the J gene TRBJ1-5; D unclear. The CDR3 extends over 17 amino acids. The germline CDR1 and CDR2 sequences are SNHLY and FYNNEI. Deletions cut 4 bases from V and 0 bases from J, with 16 bases between. The CDR3 DNA follows: TGTGCCAGCAGTGTACCGGCGGGTACCTATAGCAATCAGCCCCAGCATTTT. This codes for CASSVPAGTYSNQPQHF.

This clonotype was seen repeatedly, ten times or more. This rearrangement joins TRBV4-1 to TRBJ2-7, with D perhaps matching TRBD1 (6 bases). V was shortened by 2 bases and J by 0 bases, with 11 bases between the two germline ends. The CDR3 has 15 amino acids. CDR1 is MGHRA and CDR2 is YSYEKL in the germline V gene. This CDR3 reads CASSQKQGNSYEQYF. The CDR3 DNA follows: TGCGCCAGCAGCCAAAAACAGGGAAACTCCTACGAGCAGTACTTC.

This clonotype was observed at least ten times. The rearrangement uses TRBV28 and TRBJ2-2, with no clear D. Germline V gene data show CDR1 as MDHEN and CDR2 as SYDVKM. CDR3 length equals 15 residues. The V and J ends lost 6 bases and 6 bases respectively, with 17 bases between them. CDR3 loop: CASSLTRKIAGELFF. The CDR3 nucleotides are TGTGCCAGCAGCCTCACAAGAAAAATAGCCGGGGAGCTGTTTTTT.

This clonotype appeared many times. The gene calls are TRBV7-2 and TRBJ2-2; D not resolved. V lost 1 base, J lost 4 bases, and 7 bases lay in between. The CDR3 consists of 14 residues. CDR1 and CDR2 (germline): SGHTA, FQGNSA. The CDR3, as DNA: TGTGCCAGCAGCTTAGTAGTTTCCACCGGGGAGCTGTTTTTT. Translating it yields CASSLVVSTGELFF. Using reference TRBV7-2 and TRBJ2-2 for the parts outside the CDR3, the full variable domain is GAGVSQSPSNKVTEKGKDVELRCDPISGHTALYWYRQSLGQGLEFLIYFQGNSAPDKSGLPSDRFSAERTGGSVSTLTIQRTQQEDSAVYLCASSLVVSTGELFFGEGSRLTVL.

In its sample, this clonotype was seen many times. The rearrangement joins TRBV6-2 or TRBV6-3 to TRBJ1-6; no definite D call. The V gene's germline CDR1 is MNHEY and CDR2 SVGEGT. V was shortened by 0 bases and J by 7 bases, with 10 bases between the two germline ends. The CDR3 loop spans 15 amino acids. CDR3 nucleotide sequence: TGTGCCAGCAGTTACTCGACGGCAGACAATTCACCCCTCCACTTT. Its translation: CASSYSTADNSPLHF.

The chain couples TRBV7-2 to TRBJ2-3; D possibly corresponds to TRBD2 (5 bases). The CDR3 contains 15 residues. Trimming left V 3 bases short and J 0 bases short, with 10 bases between. CDR1 is SGHTA, CDR2 FQGNSA, per germline. CDR3 in amino acids: CASSFRGLSTDTQYF. The DNA of the CDR3 is TGTGCCAGCAGCTTCCGGGGATTGAGCACAGATACGCAGTATTTT.

Many counts were recorded for this clonotype. The V gene is TRBV5-1, the J gene TRBJ2-3, with D unclear. In germline, CDR1 is SGHRS, CDR2 YFSETQ. This CDR3 region has 12 residues. V was cut by 1 base and J by 4 bases, with 4 bases left in between. The CDR3 sequence: CASSLTPDTQYF. Here the CDR3 DNA reads TGCGCCAGCAGCTTGACCCCAGATACGCAGTATTTT.

The table lists this clonotype with many counts. V is TRBV5-1 and J is TRBJ2-1; D not certain. Trimming took off 1 base at V and 0 bases at J, with 5 bases between the two ends. The CDR3 contains 14 residues. The germline V gene encodes CDR1 SGHRS and CDR2 YFSETQ. The CDR3 sequence: CASSLSSSYNEQFF. The CDR3 DNA reads TGCGCCAGCAGCTTGAGTAGCTCCTACAATGAGCAGTTCTTC.

This clonotype was detected ten times or more. The chain carries TRBV9 and TRBJ1-5; 10 nucleotides agree with TRBD1. After removal of 3 bases from V and 6 bases from J, the junction contained 6 bases not matched to a gene. Germline assignment: CDR1 SGDLS and CDR2 YYNGEE. The CDR3 loop spans 15 amino acids. CDR3 sequence: CASSATGGAGQPQHF. The CDR3 coding sequence is TGTGCCAGCAGCGCGACAGGGGGCGCGGGTCAGCCCCAGCATTTT. Drawing the rest from reference TRBV9 and TRBJ1-5, the complete variable domain is DSGVTQTPKHLITATGQRVTLRCSPRSGDLSVYWYQQSLDQGLQFLIQYYNGEERAKGNILERFSAQQFPDLHSELNLSSLELGDSALYFCASSATGGAGQPQHFGDGTRLSIL.

In its sample, this clonotype was seen many times. The V and J genes are TRBV29-1 and TRBJ1-1; the D is unclear. CDR1 and CDR2 from the germline V gene are SQVTM and ANQGSEA. The V gene lost 2 bases and the J gene lost 2 bases, with 9 bases spanning the gap. The CDR3 loop spans 13 amino acids. In nucleotides, the CDR3 is TGCAGCGTTGAAATTGAGATTAACACTGAAGCTTTCTTT. This gives the protein CSVEIEINTEAFF. Variable domain in full (rest from reference TRBV29-1 and TRBJ1-1): SAVISQKPSRDICQRGTSLTIQCQVDSQVTMMFWYRQQPGQSLTLIATANQGSEATYESGFVIDKFPISRPNLTFSTLTVSNMSPEDSSIYLCSVEIEINTEAFFGQGTRLTVV.

This clonotype was recorded at least ten times. This rearrangement joins TRBV4-1 to TRBJ2-7, with TRBD1 as a possible D gene (7 bases). This CDR3 contains 15 residues. Between the trimmed V and J ends, which lost 4 bases and 5 bases, there was a span of 18 bases. Germline V CDR1 and CDR2: MGHRA, YSYEKL. In nucleotides, the CDR3 is TGCGCCAGCAGCCGAACGGAGGGGACAGCAAACGAGCAGTACTTC. The encoded protein is CASSRTEGTANEQYF.

The table lists this clonotype with many counts. The V gene is TRBV28, the J gene TRBJ1-5; weak D call: TRBD1 (5 bases). Between the trimmed V and J ends, which lost 2 bases and 0 bases, there was a span of 11 bases. The germline gives CDR1 MDHEN, CDR2 SYDVKM. This CDR3 is built from 16 residues. CDR3 sequence reads: CASSLRGGHSNQPQHF. Here the CDR3 DNA reads TGTGCCAGCAGTTTAAGGGGCGGGCATAGCAATCAGCCCCAGCATTTT.

This clonotype has ten or more counts. The V call is TRBV7-8, the J call TRBJ1-2; D perhaps matches TRBD1 (5 bases). Trimming removed 5 bases at V and 3 bases at J, with 13 bases between. The CDR3 loop spans 14 amino acids. Germline V gene sequence: CDR1 SGHVS, CDR2 FQNEAQ. CDR3 DNA: TGTGCCAGCAGCAGCGGGACGGGGGACTATGGCTACACCTTC. It translates to CASSSGTGDYGYTF.

This clonotype has a count of ten or more. Compared with germline, one end of the junction differs, possibly owing to a read error. CDR3 residues: CASSGGENEQFF. In DNA, the CDR3 is TGTGCCTCCAGCGGGGGGGAGAATGAGCAGTTCTTC. The chain carries TRBV24-1 and TRBJ2-1; 10 bases fit TRBD2. The CDR3 contains 12 residues. Germline V lookup: CDR1 KGHDR, CDR2 SFDVKD.

This rearrangement joins TRBV7-8 to TRBJ1-3; D is unclear. This CDR3 comprises 15 residues. Germline assignment: CDR1 SGHVS and CDR2 FQNEAQ. Trimming took off 5 bases at V and 0 bases at J, with 11 bases between the two ends. The CDR3 here is CASSPGILSGNTIYF. The CDR3 bases are TGTGCCAGCAGCCCTGGGATCCTCTCTGGAAACACCATATATTTT.

This clonotype showed up many times. This sequence joins TRBV4-3 and TRBJ2-5, with no clear D. Germline loops: CDR1 LGHNA, CDR2 YSLEER. CDR3 length: 14 residues. Trimming shortened V by 0 bases and J by 5 bases, and 10 bases separated the two germline ends. CDR3: CASSQESSSETQYF. The DNA for the CDR3 is TGCGCCAGCAGCCAAGAAAGTAGTTCCGAGACCCAGTACTTC.